What follows are 29 T cell receptor beta chains derived from one specimen sequenced in a study of T cells in Graves' hyperthyroidism and ophthalmopathy. The investigators amplified TCR beta CDR3 regions from RNA transcripts. The TCR CDR3 first-round RT-PCR relied on the HTBI primer set. TCRdb re-called the multiplex PCR reads with MiXCR, one entry per CDR3 protein. The sample records 75,000 to 100,000 distinct CDR3 sequences, around 52% being singletons. Material for sequencing was blood. These receptors all come from a woman in her 40s with Graves' hyperthyroidism.

This clonotype has a count of ten or more. The chain is built from TRBV10-3 and TRBJ1-3; 8 nucleotides agree with TRBD1. CDR1 is ENHRY, CDR2 SYGVKD, per germline. The length of the CDR3 is 14 residues. The trim removed 7 bases at V and 4 bases at J, leaving 6 bases unmatched. DNA of the CDR3: TGTGCCATCAACTCAGGGGGCACAGGAAACACCATATATTTT. Amino acid sequence: CAINSGGTGNTIYF.

This clonotype was counted only a few times. The chain recombines TRBV11-1 with TRBJ2-5; D gene uncertain. The CDR3 runs 16 residues. Trimming removed 4 bases from V and 5 bases from J, with 20 bases in between. Germline-derived CDR1 and CDR2 are SGHAT and FQDESV (reference sequence). The CDR3 reads CASSSPVGHPGETQYF. CDR3 nucleotides: TGTGCCAGCAGCTCGCCGGTGGGCCACCCCGGGGAGACCCAGTACTTC.

CDR3 residues: CASSRTGTVQYF. CDR3 bases: TGTGCCAGCAGCCGGACCGGCACGGTGCAGTACTTC. The chain recombines TRBV6-1 with TRBJ2-5, with no clear D. Germline V CDR1 and CDR2: MNHNS, SASEGT. The germline V and J ends were trimmed by 6 bases and 11 bases, with 16 bases remaining between them. CDR3 size: 12 residues.

This clonotype was seen ten or more times. The V call is TRBV7-2, the J call TRBJ1-6, with D unclear. Trimming removed 1 base from V and 10 bases from J, with 11 bases in between. Looked up from germline, CDR1 is SGHTA and CDR2 is FQGNSA. This CDR3 comprises 14 residues. The CDR3 DNA is TGTGCCAGCAGCTTAGGGGCTAGAGGATCACCCCTCCACTTT. Protein product: CASSLGARGSPLHF.

For the CDR3, the DNA is TGCAGTGCTAGGTCGATAGGGACAATGGGGGATGGTGGTCAGCCCCAGCATTTT. This encodes CSARSIGTMGDGGQPQHF. This rearrangement joins TRBV20-1 to TRBJ1-5; the D gene is possibly TRBD1 (6 bases). CDR1 DFQATT and CDR2 SNEGSKA come from the germline V gene (reference sequence). CDR3 length: 18 amino acids. Deletions cut 3 bases from V and 6 bases from J, with 27 bases between.

The chain is built from TRBV20-1 and TRBJ1-4; a possible D gene is TRBD1 (5 bases). The CDR3 contains 10 residues. V lost 6 bases and J lost 7, with 6 bases in between. The germline V gene has CDR1 DFQATT and CDR2 SNEGSKA (reference sequence). CDR3 region: CSAGGEKLFF. CDR3 bases: TGCAGTGCCGGGGGTGAAAAACTGTTTTTT.

This clonotype occurred many times. This chain connects TRBV20-1 to TRBJ1-3; tentatively, D is TRBD1 (5 bases). Germline V lookup: CDR1 DFQATT, CDR2 SNEGSKA (reference sequence). This CDR3 spans 16 amino acids. Trimming removed 1 base from V and 0 bases from J, with 13 bases in between. The CDR3 region is CSARGGGLHSGNTIYF. The CDR3 nucleotides read TGCAGTGCTAGAGGCGGGGGGTTACACTCTGGAAACACCATATATTTT.

This clonotype appeared many times. The chain joins TRBV19 to TRBJ1-1, with D uncertain. The germline V and J ends were trimmed by 2 bases and 4 bases, with 11 bases remaining between them. CDR3 length equals 14 residues. Germline V gene data show CDR1 as LNHDA and CDR2 as SQIVND (reference sequence). CDR3 in DNA: TGTGCCAGTAGTATAAGGGCGGCTCCCACTGAAGCTTTCTTT. Translating it yields CASSIRAAPTEAFF. Filled out from reference TRBV19 and TRBJ1-1, the complete variable domain reads DGGITQSPKYLFRKEGQNVTLSCEQNLNHDAMYWYRQDPGQGLRLIYYSQIVNDFQKGDIAEGYSVSREKKESFPLTVTSAQKNPTAFYLCASSIRAAPTEAFFGQGTRLTVV.

The gene calls are TRBV10-3 and TRBJ2-2, with unresolved D. This CDR3 has 12 residues. Trimming stripped 8 bases from V and 1 base from J, with 5 bases between. Germline-derived CDR1 and CDR2 are ENHRY and SYGVKD. The CDR3 DNA is TGTGCCATCCCTGGGAACACCGGGGAGCTGTTTTTT. Translation: CAIPGNTGELFF.

The table lists this clonotype with many counts. V and J are TRBV28 and TRBJ2-7; 7 bases are shared with TRBD2. The CDR3 covers 14 residues. The germline V gene has CDR1 MDHEN and CDR2 SYDVKM. The V segment lost 10 bases and the J segment 0 bases; nucleotides outside the gene matches: 9. The CDR3 sequence: CATSGGRSSYEQYF. The CDR3 region has the DNA TGTGCCACCTCGGGGGGAAGGAGCTCCTACGAGCAGTACTTC.

This clonotype was observed at least ten times. The chain has TRBV19 and TRBJ1-3; no reliable D call. Trimming pared 5 bases from V and 0 bases from J, leaving 11 bases between. CDR1 is LNHDA and CDR2 is SQIVND in the germline V gene (reference sequence). This CDR3 comprises 15 residues. The CDR3 sequence is CASSALNFSGNTIYF. In DNA form, the CDR3 reads TGTGCCAGTAGTGCCTTGAATTTCTCTGGAAACACCATATATTTT.

In this sample, this clonotype turned up once. This may arise from a read error, as a much more abundant clone is one base away. In this CDR3 the conserved last residue, phenylalanine or tryptophan, is missing, so a read error is likely. The rearrangement links TRBV9 to TRBJ1-1, with no clear D. This CDR3 comprises 13 residues. Looked up from germline, CDR1 is SGDLS and CDR2 is YYNGEE. V was clipped by 0 bases and J by 1 base, with 4 bases between them. The CDR3 sequence is CASSVEGNTEAFL. The CDR3 DNA reads as TGTGCCAGCAGCGTAGAAGGGAACACTGAAGCTTTCCTT.

This clonotype was recorded a few times. The chain joins TRBV9 to TRBJ1-4; D remains unclear. Germline CDR1 reads SGDLS; CDR2 reads YYNGEE. The CDR3 has 16 residues. With 5 bases removed from V and 0 bases from J, the gap between germline ends came to 14 bases. CDR3 protein: CASSLGQTPTNEKLFF. CDR3 DNA: TGTGCCAGCAGTTTAGGGCAGACCCCAACTAATGAAAAACTGTTTTTT.

At least ten counts were recorded for this clonotype. The V gene is TRBV2, the J gene TRBJ1-1; TRBD1 agrees at 8 bases. Germline lookup yields CDR1 SNHLY and CDR2 FYNNEI. This CDR3 is 14 amino acids long. The V and J ends lost 8 bases and 6 bases, in that order; junction bases with no gene match: 11. The chain's CDR3 is CASESRDRSPEAFF. CDR3 bases: TGTGCCAGCGAAAGCCGGGACAGGTCTCCTGAAGCTTTCTTT.

This clonotype was seen a single time. This chain uses TRBV6-5 with TRBJ2-1; D is perhaps TRBD2 (6 bases). CDR3 length: 14 residues. In germline, CDR1 is MNHEY, CDR2 SVGAGI. The ends were cut back, 4 bases at V and 2 bases at J, with 9 bases in the middle. The CDR3 DNA is TGTGCCAGCAGTTCTCGACTAGCCTACAATGAGCAGTTCTTC. This sequence encodes CASSSRLAYNEQFF.

To note about this clonotype: No conserved phenylalanine or tryptophan is present at the end of the CDR3, so a read error is the likely explanation. The DNA is left out, because the CDR3 cannot be placed on it with certainty; the CDR3 is given as TCRdb lists it. This chain joins TRBV5-6 and TRBJ1-3; the table's D call TRBD1 went unverified against the DNA. CDR1 and CDR2 from the germline V gene are SGHDT and YYEEEE. Including both end residues, the CDR3 is 10 amino acids long. CDR3 protein: CASILQDRYT.

This clonotype appeared many times. The chain carries TRBV15 and TRBJ1-2; 7 bases match TRBD1. The CDR3 is 16 residues long. Germline CDR1 and CDR2: LNHNV and YYDKDF (reference sequence). With V trimmed by 0 bases and J by 6 bases, 10 bases remained unmatched. CDR3 sequence (DNA): TGTGCCACCAGCAGAGATAGGCAGGGGGGGACAGATGGCTACACCTTC. This sequence encodes CATSRDRQGGTDGYTF.

This clonotype came up many times. The junction does not match germline at one end; this may be a read error. The gene calls are TRBV7-2 and TRBJ1-1, with TRBD1 as a possible D gene (6 bases). The CDR3 extends over 14 amino acids. Germline CDR1 SGHTA, CDR2 FQGNSA. The chain's CDR3 is CASSQSRRGTEAFF. CDR3 DNA: TGCGCCAGCAGCCAATCCCGCAGGGGTACTGAAGCTTTCTTT.

Ten or more counts support this clonotype. The chain employs TRBV20-1 and TRBJ2-5; D unclear. CDR3 length: 10 residues. CDR1 and CDR2 from the germline V gene are DFQATT and SNEGSKA (reference sequence). Trimming cost V 7 bases and J 5 bases, with 8 bases left between them. The DNA for the CDR3 is TGCAGTGGAGCGCAGGAGACCCAGTACTTC. Translation gives CSGAQETQYF.

The rearrangement uses TRBV6-1 and TRBJ2-7, with 8 bases that match TRBD1. Trimming at V came to 4 bases and at J to 0 bases, leaving 8 bases not matched to a gene. Germline-derived CDR1 and CDR2 are MNHNS and SASEGT. The CDR3 has 16 amino acids. The CDR3 region has the DNA TGTGCCAGCAGTGGAGCTGACAGGGGTAGCTCCTACGAGCAGTACTTC. As protein: CASSGADRGSSYEQYF.

Many counts were recorded for this clonotype. The genes are TRBV7-6 and TRBJ2-7; D is uncertain. Looked up from germline, CDR1 is SGHVS and CDR2 is FNYEAQ. CDR3 size: 15 residues. V lost 6 bases and J 3 bases, leaving 18 bases between the germline ends. The CDR3: CASSRRPNALYEQYF. CDR3 DNA sequence: TGTGCCAGCAGTCGACGGCCTAACGCCCTCTACGAGCAGTACTTC.

V usage is TRBV5-1 and J usage is TRBJ2-7; the match to TRBD2 covers 11 bases. The V segment lost 4 bases and the J segment 1 base; nucleotides outside the gene matches: 4. The germline CDR1 and CDR2 sequences are SGHRS and YFSETQ. This CDR3 is built from 15 residues. The CDR3 loop is CASSIGTSGSYEQYF. CDR3 nucleotide sequence: TGCGCCAGCAGCATCGGGACTAGCGGATCCTACGAGCAGTACTTC.

The chain links TRBV7-2 to TRBJ1-1; maybe TRBD1 (5 bases). The V end was cut by 2 bases, the J end by 1 base, with 8 bases between. This CDR3 has 14 residues. Germline V gene lookup returns CDR1 SGHTA and CDR2 FQGNSA. CDR3 sequence: CASSLTRGNTEAFF. For the CDR3, the DNA is TGTGCCAGCAGCTTAACGAGGGGGAACACTGAAGCTTTCTTT.

Of note for this clonotype: This may come from a read error, since a much larger clone is one base off. The chain has TRBV20-1 and TRBJ2-2; D is possibly TRBD2 (6 bases). This CDR3 contains 14 residues. Per germline, CDR1 DFQATT and CDR2 SNEGSKA (reference sequence). The CDR3 sequence is CGARDPGGTGELFF. The CDR3 DNA is TGCGGTGCTAGAGATCCCGGGGGCACCGGGGAGCTGTTTTTT.

A single count supports this clonotype. V usage is TRBV20-1 and J usage is TRBJ2-5; D may be TRBD2 (6 bases). The germline V gene encodes CDR1 DFQATT and CDR2 SNEGSKA (reference sequence). CDR3 length: 13 residues. V was cut by 0 bases and J by 4 bases, with 9 bases left in between. The CDR3 coding sequence is TGCAGTGCTAGAGAAGGAGGGAGAGAGACCCAGTACTTC. It translates to CSAREGGRETQYF.

This clonotype was seen at least ten times. The V gene is TRBV7-3, the J gene TRBJ1-1; D gene unclear. V shed 0 bases and J shed 1 base, with 9 bases lying between them. In germline, CDR1 is SGHTA, CDR2 FQGTGA. The CDR3 loop spans 15 amino acids. The CDR3 DNA follows: TGTGCCAGCAGCTTAACCGCAGGTTCGAACACTGAAGCTTTCTTT. This encodes CASSLTAGSNTEAFF.

The rearrangement uses TRBV10-3 and TRBJ1-3, with 9 nucleotides matching TRBD1. The CDR3 runs to 14 residues. Germline V gene lookup returns CDR1 ENHRY and CDR2 SYGVKD. V shed 7 bases, J shed 8 bases, and the junction held 9 bases outside the gene matches. The CDR3 region is CAITPGGDRDTIYF. CDR3 DNA sequence: TGTGCCATCACGCCAGGCGGGGACAGGGACACCATATATTTT.

The table lists this clonotype with many counts. J is TRBJ2-2 and V is TRBV5-1, with 8 bases identical to TRBD2. The CDR3 contains 17 residues. Trimming took 4 bases from V and 5 from J; bases not matched to a gene: 13. Germline V gene sequence: CDR1 SGHRS, CDR2 YFSETQ. CDR3 DNA sequence: TGCGCCAGCAGCCTAGGTACTAGCGGCCCTTGGACCGGGGAGCTGTTTTTT. Translated, it gives CASSLGTSGPWTGELFF.

The V gene is TRBV20-1, the J gene TRBJ2-5, with TRBD1 identical over 8 bases. The CDR3 runs 17 residues. CDR1 is DFQATT and CDR2 is SNEGSKA in the germline V gene (reference sequence). The CDR3 DNA reads TGCAGGGGGGTGGGGTGGCTCTCCGGGACAGGTCTGGAGACCCAGTACTTC. Its translation is CRGVGWLSGTGLETQYF.